Included here is one T cell receptor (beta chain) sequence, with context. The data stem from a study of control samples from healthy donors and cancer patients. Here immunoSEQ multiplex PCR was the method, and the copy in TCRdb shows in-frame clones only, minus some. Of tens of thousands of clones in the sample, around 95% were seen once. The V gene end was trimmed by 2 bases and the J gene end by 4 bases; junction bases not matched to a gene: 7. This CDR3 is built from 15 residues. Germline V gene lookup returns CDR1 MNHEY and CDR2 SMNVEV (reference sequence). V usage is TRBV27 and J usage is TRBJ2-7; the match to TRBD1 covers 8 bases. The sequencing input was blood. The TCR sequence derives from a woman aged 18-29 years in good health. The CDR3 loop is CASSLQGQVWYEQYF. The CDR3 bases are TGTGCCAGCAGTTTACAGGGACAGGTATGGTACGAGCAGTACTTC.